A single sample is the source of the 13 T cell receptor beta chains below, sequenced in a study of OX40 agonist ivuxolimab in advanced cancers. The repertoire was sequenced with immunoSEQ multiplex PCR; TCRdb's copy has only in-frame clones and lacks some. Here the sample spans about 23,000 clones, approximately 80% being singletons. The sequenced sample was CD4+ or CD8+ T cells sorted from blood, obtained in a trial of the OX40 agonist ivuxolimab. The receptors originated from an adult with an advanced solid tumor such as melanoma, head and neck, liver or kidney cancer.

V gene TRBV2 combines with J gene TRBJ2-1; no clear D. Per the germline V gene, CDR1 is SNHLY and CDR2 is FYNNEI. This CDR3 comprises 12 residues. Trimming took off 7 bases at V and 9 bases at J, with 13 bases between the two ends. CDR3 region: CASILNGIEQFF. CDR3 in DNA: TGTGCCAGCATTTTAAATGGAATTGAGCAGTTCTTC.

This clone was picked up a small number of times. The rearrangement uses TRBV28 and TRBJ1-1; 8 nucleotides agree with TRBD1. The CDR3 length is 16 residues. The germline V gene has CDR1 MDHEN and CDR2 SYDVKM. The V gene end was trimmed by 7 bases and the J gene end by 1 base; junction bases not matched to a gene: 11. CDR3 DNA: TGTGCCAGCACCTCCCCGCCCGGGACAGGGAACACTGAAGCTTTCTTT. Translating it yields CASTSPPGTGNTEAFF.

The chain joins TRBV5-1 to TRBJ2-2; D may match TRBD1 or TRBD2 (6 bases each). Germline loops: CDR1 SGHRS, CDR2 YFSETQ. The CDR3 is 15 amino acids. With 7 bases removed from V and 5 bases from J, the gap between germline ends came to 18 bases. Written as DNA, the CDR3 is TGCGCCAGCGGTCGGGGGCTGGGGATAACCGGGGAGCTGTTTTTT. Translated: CASGRGLGITGELFF.

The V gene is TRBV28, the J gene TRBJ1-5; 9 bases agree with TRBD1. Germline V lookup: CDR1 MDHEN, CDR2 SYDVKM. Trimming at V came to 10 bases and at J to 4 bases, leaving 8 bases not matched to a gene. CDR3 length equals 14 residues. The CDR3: CATEGQGINQPQHF. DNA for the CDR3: TGTGCCACCGAGGGACAGGGAATTAATCAGCCCCAGCATTTT.

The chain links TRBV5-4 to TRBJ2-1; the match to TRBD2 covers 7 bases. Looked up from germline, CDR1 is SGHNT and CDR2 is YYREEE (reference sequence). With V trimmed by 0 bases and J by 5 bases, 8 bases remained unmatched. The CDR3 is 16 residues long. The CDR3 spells CASSLVVSGLHNEQFF. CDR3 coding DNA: TGTGCCAGCAGCTTGGTGGTTAGCGGGCTACACAATGAGCAGTTCTTC.

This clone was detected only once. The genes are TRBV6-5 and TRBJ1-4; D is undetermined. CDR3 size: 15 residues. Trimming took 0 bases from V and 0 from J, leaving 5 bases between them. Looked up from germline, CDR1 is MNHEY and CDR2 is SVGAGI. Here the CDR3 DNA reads TGTGCCAGCAGTTACTCGACCACAACTAATGAAAAACTGTTTTTT. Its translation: CASSYSTTTNEKLFF.

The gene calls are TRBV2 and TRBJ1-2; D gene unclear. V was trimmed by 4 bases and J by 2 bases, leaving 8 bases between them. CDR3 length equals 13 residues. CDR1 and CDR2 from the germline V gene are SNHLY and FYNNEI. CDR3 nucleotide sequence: TGTGCCAGCAGTGCGCAACAGAACTATGGCTACACCTTC. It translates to CASSAQQNYGYTF. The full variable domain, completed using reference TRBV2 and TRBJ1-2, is EPEVTQTPSHQVTQMGQEVILRCVPISNHLYFYWYRQILGQKVEFLVSFYNNEISEKSEIFDDQFSVERPDGSNFTLKIRSTKLEDSAMYFCASSAQQNYGYTFGSGTRLTVV.

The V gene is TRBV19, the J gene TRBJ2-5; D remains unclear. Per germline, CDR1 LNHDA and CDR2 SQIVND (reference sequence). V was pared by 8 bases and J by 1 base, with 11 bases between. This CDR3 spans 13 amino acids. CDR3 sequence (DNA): TGTGCCAGTGACTCGCAGGCCCAAGAGACCCAGTACTTC. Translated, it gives CASDSQAQETQYF.

In DNA form, the CDR3 reads TGTGCCAGCTCACCCCGGACAGGGGAATCCTATGGCTACACCTTC. Residues: CASSPRTGESYGYTF. This rearrangement joins TRBV18 to TRBJ1-2; 9 bases are shared with TRBD1. The CDR3 runs 15 residues. J gave up 4 bases and V 3 bases, and 6 bases lay outside the gene matches. From germline, CDR1 is KGHSH and CDR2 LQKENI.

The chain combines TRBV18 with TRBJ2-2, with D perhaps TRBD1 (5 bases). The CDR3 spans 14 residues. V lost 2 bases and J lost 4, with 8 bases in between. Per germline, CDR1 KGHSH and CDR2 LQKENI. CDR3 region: CASSPRQSTGELFF. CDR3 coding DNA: TGTGCCAGCTCACCAAGACAGTCCACCGGGGAGCTGTTTTTT.

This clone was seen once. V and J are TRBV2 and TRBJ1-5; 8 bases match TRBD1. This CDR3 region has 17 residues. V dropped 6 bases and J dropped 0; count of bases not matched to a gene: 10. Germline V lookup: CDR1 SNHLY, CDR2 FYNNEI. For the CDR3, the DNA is TGTGCCAGCAGCGGGGGCTGGACAGGGAATAGCAATCAGCCCCAGCATTTT. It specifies CASSGGWTGNSNQPQHF.

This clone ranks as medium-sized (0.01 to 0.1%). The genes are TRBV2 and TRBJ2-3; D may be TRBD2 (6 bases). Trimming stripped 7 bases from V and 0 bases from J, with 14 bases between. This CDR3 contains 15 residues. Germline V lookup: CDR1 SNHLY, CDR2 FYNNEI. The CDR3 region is CASIGLFPSTDTQYF. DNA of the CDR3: TGTGCCAGCATTGGACTATTCCCAAGCACAGATACGCAGTATTTT.

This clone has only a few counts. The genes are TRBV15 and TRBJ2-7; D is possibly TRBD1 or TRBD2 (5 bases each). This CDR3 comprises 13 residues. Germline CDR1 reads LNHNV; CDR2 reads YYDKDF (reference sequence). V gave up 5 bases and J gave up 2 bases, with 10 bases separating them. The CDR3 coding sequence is TGTGCCACCAGCCGGGACCGAACCTACGAGCAGTACTTC. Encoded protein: CATSRDRTYEQYF.